Following are 10 T cell receptor beta chains from one sample sequenced in a study of cytomegalovirus exposure and HLA in healthy donors. PCR primers comprised 60 Vbeta and 13 Jbeta primers. The data were produced by immunoSEQ multiplex PCR, yet TCRdb's version contains in-frame clones alone and is incomplete. The data contain 150,000 to 200,000 clones, about 81% of them seen just once; the ten biggest clones take up more than 0.9%. Sequenced input: PBMCs. The source is a girl between 2 and 10 years old in good health and CMV-seropositive.

In this sample, this clone turned up once. The rearrangement links TRBV19 to TRBJ1-5; possibly TRBD1 for D (6 bases). V was shortened by 7 bases and J by 0 bases, with 13 bases between the two germline ends. Germline CDR1 is LNHDA and CDR2 is SQIVND (reference sequence). The CDR3 runs 15 residues. Here the CDR3 reads CASNWGQNSNQPQHF. The CDR3 bases are TGTGCCAGTAATTGGGGGCAAAATAGCAATCAGCCCCAGCATTTT.

V and J are TRBV7-9 and TRBJ1-4; no clear D. Trimming removed 5 bases at V and 4 bases at J, with 14 bases between. Germline V gene lookup returns CDR1 SEHNR and CDR2 FQNEAQ (reference sequence). The CDR3 has 15 residues. The CDR3: CASSPPGQRNEKLFF. The CDR3 DNA follows: TGTGCCAGCAGCCCCCCGGGTCAGCGTAATGAAAAACTGTTTTTT.

This clone turned up a few times. This rearrangement joins TRBV9 to TRBJ1-3, with D maybe TRBD1 (5 bases). CDR3 size: 14 residues. Germline values: CDR1 SGDLS, CDR2 YYNGEE. V lost 5 bases and J lost 8, with 17 bases in between. CDR3 loop: CASSWGRERDTIYF. In nucleotides, the CDR3 is TGTGCCAGCAGTTGGGGCAGGGAGCGGGACACCATATATTTT.

Written as DNA, the CDR3 is TGCGCCAGCAGCCCCCAGACTAGGCTTTCGGAGACCCAGTACTTC. It codes for CASSPQTRLSETQYF. The chain recombines TRBV4-1 with TRBJ2-5; D is perhaps TRBD2 (6 bases). The CDR3 sequence is 15 residues long. V lost 4 bases, J lost 5 bases, and 17 bases lay in between. The germline CDR1 and CDR2 sequences are MGHRA and YSYEKL.

V is TRBV30 and J is TRBJ1-2, with D possibly being TRBD1 (5 bases). CDR1 GTSNPN and CDR2 SVGIG come from the germline V gene (reference sequence). V gave up 8 bases and J gave up 8 bases, with 18 bases separating them. The CDR3 is 12 amino acids. The CDR3 DNA is TGTGCCGACTGGGGGGGTTTCGGCGGCTACACCTTC. It specifies CADWGGFGGYTF.

The rearrangement uses TRBV7-8 and TRBJ1-5; 9 nucleotides match TRBD1. Germline CDR1 SGHVS, CDR2 FQNEAQ. The J segment lost 4 bases and the V segment lost 1 base, leaving 5 bases of the junction unmatched. The CDR3 consists of 16 residues. CDR3: CASSLEGQGLNQPQHF. CDR3 coding DNA: TGTGCCAGCAGCTTAGAGGGACAGGGTCTTAATCAGCCCCAGCATTTT.

The rearrangement links TRBV5-5 to TRBJ2-3; a possible D gene is TRBD2 (6 bases). Trimming pared 0 bases from V and 1 base from J, leaving 6 bases between. Germline V gives CDR1 SGHKS, CDR2 YYEKEE (reference sequence). The CDR3 has 14 amino acids. CDR3 sequence: CASSLASGTDTQYF. Written as DNA, the CDR3 is TGTGCCAGCAGCTTGGCTAGCGGCACAGATACGCAGTATTTT.

The CDR3 sequence is CASSIGAQAGEPQHF. The CDR3 DNA follows: TGTGCCAGTAGTATAGGAGCACAGGCGGGAGAGCCCCAGCATTTT. The J gene is TRBJ1-5, the V gene TRBV19; a possible D gene is TRBD1 (5 bases). Germline V gives CDR1 LNHDA, CDR2 SQIVND (reference sequence). Trimming cost V 1 base and J 8 bases, with 15 bases left between them. CDR3 length: 15 amino acids.

The chain recombines TRBV9 with TRBJ2-6; D gene unclear. Germline assignment: CDR1 SGDLS and CDR2 YYNGEE. The V end lost 1 base, the J end lost 4 bases, and 9 bases lay between the germline ends. The CDR3 has 15 residues. Here the CDR3 reads CASSVIAPGANVLTF. DNA for the CDR3: TGTGCCAGCAGCGTAATTGCGCCAGGGGCCAACGTCCTGACTTTC. The variable domain in full, with the rest retrieved from reference TRBV9 and TRBJ2-6, is DSGVTQTPKHLITATGQRVTLRCSPRSGDLSVYWYQQSLDQGLQFLIQYYNGEERAKGNILERFSAQQFPDLHSELNLSSLELGDSALYFCASSVIAPGANVLTFGAGSRLTVL.

The chain employs TRBV27 and TRBJ2-7, with D possibly being TRBD2 (5 bases). V dropped 5 bases and J dropped 6 bases, with 17 bases sitting between them. CDR3 length: 14 residues. Germline CDR1 MNHEY, CDR2 SMNVEV (reference sequence). The CDR3 DNA follows: TGTGCCAGCAGTCCAAAACGGACTCGCCGCGAGCAGTACTTC. The encoded protein is CASSPKRTRREQYF.